The sequence of this T cell receptor beta chain was determined in a study of blood T cell repertoires in COVID-19. Study summary: Acute-phase and convalescent COVID-19 samples originated in the United States, Italy and Spain. The cDNA or gDNA used as material had been derived from T cells, B-cell-depleted T cells, or PBMCs.

Libraries were prepared by immunoSEQ multiplex PCR; TCRdb keeps only in-frame clonotypes and omits some of them. Here the sample spans around 220,000 clones, 88% being singletons. Germline loops: CDR1 MGHRA, CDR2 YSYEKL. CDR3 length equals 14 residues. Trimming pared 5 bases from V and 8 bases from J, leaving 18 bases between. This study enrolled people aged roughly 18 to 90 from roughly 22 US geographic areas. Participants' reported clinical history set cohort assignment. Sequenced material: PBMCs or T cells enriched from blood (not recorded which). The clonotype originates from a woman between 50 and 59 years old with acute COVID-19. The V and J genes are TRBV4-1 and TRBJ1-2; D remains unclear. The CDR3 nucleotides read TGCGCCAGCAGCTCCCGGGGAGGGATTGACGGCTACACCTTC. Its translation is CASSSRGGIDGYTF.